This T cell receptor beta chain emerged from a study of shared clonotypes between healthy human individuals. Study-level findings and limits: When compared with the clonotypes that were shared by all four sorted-subset donors, the non-shared clonotypes turned out to have lower generation probabilities.

Notes on this clone: Its matching antigen is unknown.

Profiling relied on immunoSEQ multiplex PCR, and the TCRdb table lists in-frame clones only, not all of them. The table has over 950,000 clones, 60% to 80% seen once. The receptor's source is a man in his late teens or twenties in good health. Some clones in this sample may be carry-over from other donors' samples. Sequencing input: memory CD4+ T cells from PBMCs. Subset of the sample: CD45RA-negative fraction.

The CDR3 sequence is CASSQIPGLARNEQFF. The CDR3 nucleotides are TGTGCCAGCAGCCAGATACCGGGACTAGCGAGGAATGAGCAGTTCTTC. The V gene is TRBV14, the J gene TRBJ2-1, with 10 positions matching TRBD2. Germline V gene data show CDR1 as SGHDN and CDR2 as FVKESK. The CDR3 contains 16 residues. With V trimmed by 3 bases and J by 7 bases, 9 bases remained unmatched.